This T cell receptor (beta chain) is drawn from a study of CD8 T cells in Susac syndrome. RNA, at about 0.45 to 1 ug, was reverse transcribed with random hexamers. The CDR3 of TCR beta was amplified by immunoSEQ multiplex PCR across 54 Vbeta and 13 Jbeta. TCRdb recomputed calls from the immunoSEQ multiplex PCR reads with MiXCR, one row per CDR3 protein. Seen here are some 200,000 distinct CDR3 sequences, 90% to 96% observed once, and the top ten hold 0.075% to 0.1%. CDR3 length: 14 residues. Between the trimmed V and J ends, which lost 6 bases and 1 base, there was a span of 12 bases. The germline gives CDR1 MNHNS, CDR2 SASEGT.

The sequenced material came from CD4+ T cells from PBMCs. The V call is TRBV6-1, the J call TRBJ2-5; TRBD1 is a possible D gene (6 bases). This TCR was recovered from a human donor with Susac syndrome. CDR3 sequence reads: CASRETGFQETQYF. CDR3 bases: TGTGCCAGCAGAGAGACAGGATTCCAAGAGACCCAGTACTTC.